This note documents a single T cell receptor (beta chain) sequence. Its antigen is not identified. This sample is part of a study of cytotoxic CD8 clonotypes in ibrutinib-treated CLL. Whole-study findings and limits: Private clonotypes, not public ones, expanded at ibrutinib response.

Trimming cost V 2 bases and J 0 bases, with 8 bases left between them. Germline V gives CDR1 MNHEY, CDR2 SMNVEV (reference sequence). There are 15 residues in the CDR3. Sequenced by immunoSEQ multiplex PCR; TCRdb stores in-frame clones only, minus some. Here the sample spans some 58,000 clones, over 60% being singletons. Sequences were derived from PBMCs, sampled after 12 months of ibrutinib treatment. The sequence derives from a human donor with chronic lymphocytic leukemia. The gene calls are TRBV27 and TRBJ1-5; D gene unclear. The CDR3 protein is CASSLAPNSNQPQHF. For the CDR3, the DNA is TGTGCCAGCAGTTTAGCCCCCAATAGCAATCAGCCCCAGCATTTT.